This T cell receptor (beta chain) was captured by sequencing in a study of blood T cell repertoires in COVID-19. For the study at large: The samples span acute and convalescent COVID-19 from the United States, Italy and Spain. T cells, B-cell-depleted T cells, or PBMCs provided the cDNA or gDNA that served as material.

Per the study methods: Counts of nucleated cells, estimated from reference gene primer amplification, were obtained. The repertoire was sequenced with immunoSEQ multiplex PCR; TCRdb's copy has only in-frame clones and lacks some. That table supplies the V and J calls and clone size; D and trimming were determined from the DNA. In the table there are about 140,000 clones, 87% of which are singletons. The CDR3 runs 15 residues. V gave up 6 bases and J gave up 7 bases; unmatched junction bases: 10. Germline CDR1 is MNHEY and CDR2 is SVGAGI. Recruitment covered about two dozen US areas and drew participants whose ages spanned roughly 18 to 100 years.

Input material: PBMCs or T cells enriched from blood (not recorded which). The V call is TRBV6-5, the J call TRBJ1-5; 9 nucleotides align to TRBD1. The source of this sequence is a man in his 60s who had recovered from COVID-19. The CDR3 sequence: CASSPRQGVNQPQHF. DNA of the CDR3: TGTGCCAGCAGCCCCCGACAGGGGGTCAACCAGCCCCAGCATTTT.